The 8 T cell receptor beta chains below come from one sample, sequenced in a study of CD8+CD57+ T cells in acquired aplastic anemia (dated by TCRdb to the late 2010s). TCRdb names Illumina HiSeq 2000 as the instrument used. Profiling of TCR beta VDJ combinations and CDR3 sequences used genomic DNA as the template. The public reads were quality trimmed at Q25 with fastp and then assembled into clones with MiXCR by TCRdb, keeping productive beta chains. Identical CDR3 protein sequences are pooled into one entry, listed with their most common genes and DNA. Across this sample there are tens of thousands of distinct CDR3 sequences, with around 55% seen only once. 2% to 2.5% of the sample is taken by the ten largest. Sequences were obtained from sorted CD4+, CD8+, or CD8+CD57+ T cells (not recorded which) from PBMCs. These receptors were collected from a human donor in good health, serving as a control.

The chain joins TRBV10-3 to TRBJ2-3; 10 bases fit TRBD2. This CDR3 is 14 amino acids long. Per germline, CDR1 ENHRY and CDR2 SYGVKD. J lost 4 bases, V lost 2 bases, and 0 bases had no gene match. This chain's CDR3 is CAISETSGADTQYF. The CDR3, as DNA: TGTGCCATCAGTGAGACTAGCGGGGCAGATACGCAGTATTTT.

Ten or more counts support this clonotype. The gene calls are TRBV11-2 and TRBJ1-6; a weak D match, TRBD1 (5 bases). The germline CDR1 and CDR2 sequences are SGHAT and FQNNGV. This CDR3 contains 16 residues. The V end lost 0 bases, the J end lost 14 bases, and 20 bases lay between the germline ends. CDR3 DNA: TGTGCCAGCAGCTTAGAGTGGGCAGGGCCGTATCGGTCCCTCCACTTT. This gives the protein CASSLEWAGPYRSLHF.

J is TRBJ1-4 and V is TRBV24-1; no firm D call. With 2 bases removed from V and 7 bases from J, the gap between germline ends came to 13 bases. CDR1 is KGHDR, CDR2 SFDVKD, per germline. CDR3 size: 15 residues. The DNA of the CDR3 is TGTGCCACCAGTGATTCGAGGTTACGGGGTGAAAAACTGTTTTTT. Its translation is CATSDSRLRGEKLFF.

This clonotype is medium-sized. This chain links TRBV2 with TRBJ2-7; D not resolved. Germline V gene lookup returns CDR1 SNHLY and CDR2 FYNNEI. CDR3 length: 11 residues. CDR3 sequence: CASSDGRLRIV. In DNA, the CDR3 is TGTGCCAGCAGTGACGGCCGGCTGCGAATAGTC.

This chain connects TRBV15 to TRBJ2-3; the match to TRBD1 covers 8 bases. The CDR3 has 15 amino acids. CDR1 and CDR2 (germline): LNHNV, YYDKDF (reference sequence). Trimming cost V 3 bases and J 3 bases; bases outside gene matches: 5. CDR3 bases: TGTGCCACCAGCAGCTTGACAGGGGTGACAGATACGCAGTATTTT. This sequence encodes CATSSLTGVTDTQYF. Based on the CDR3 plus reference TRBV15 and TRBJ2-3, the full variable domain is DAMVIQNPRYQVTQFGKPVTLSCSQTLNHNVMYWYQQKSSQAPKLLFHYYDKDFNNEADTPDNFQSRRPNTSFCFLDIRSPGLGDTAMYLCATSSLTGVTDTQYFGPGTRLTVL.

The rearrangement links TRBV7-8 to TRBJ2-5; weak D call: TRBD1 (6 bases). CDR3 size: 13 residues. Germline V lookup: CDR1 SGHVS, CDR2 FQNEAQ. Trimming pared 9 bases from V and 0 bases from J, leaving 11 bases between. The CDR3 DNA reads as TGTGCCAGTAGTACAGGGTACCAAGAGACCCAGTACTTC. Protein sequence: CASSTGYQETQYF.

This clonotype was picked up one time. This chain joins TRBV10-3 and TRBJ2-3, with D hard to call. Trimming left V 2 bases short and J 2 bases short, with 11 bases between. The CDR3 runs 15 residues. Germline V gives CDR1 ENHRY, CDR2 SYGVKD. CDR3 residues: CAISERVVDTDTQYF. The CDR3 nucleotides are TGTGCCATCAGTGAGCGGGTCGTGGACACAGATACGCAGTATTTT.

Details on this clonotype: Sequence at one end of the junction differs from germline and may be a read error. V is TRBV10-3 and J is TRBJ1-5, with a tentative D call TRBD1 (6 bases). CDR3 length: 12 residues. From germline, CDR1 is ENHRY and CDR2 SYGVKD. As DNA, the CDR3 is TGTGCCATCAGAGGGGACAATCAGCCCCGGCATTTT. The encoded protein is CAIRGDNQPRHF.